Listed here are 12 T cell receptor beta chains from one sample, sequenced in a study of T cell responses to AZD1222 COVID-19 vaccine. The repertoire was sequenced with immunoSEQ multiplex PCR; TCRdb's copy has only in-frame clones and lacks some. This table holds about 96,000 clones, roughly nine tenths found once. Sequences were derived from peripheral blood, sampled on day 0 of AZD1222 vaccination. All receptors come from an adult in good health.

The table lists this clone with a few counts. The chain is built from TRBV28 and TRBJ1-5; D is undetermined. Trimming removed 8 bases at V and 0 bases at J, with 20 bases between. The CDR3 consists of 17 residues. Germline CDR1 reads MDHEN; CDR2 reads SYDVKM. The CDR3 DNA is TGTGCCAGCCAATCAAGTTATGGGATCTATAGCAATCAGCCCCAGCATTTT. This gives the protein CASQSSYGIYSNQPQHF.

This clone was observed once. The gene calls are TRBV5-1 and TRBJ2-3; no clear D. This CDR3 spans 14 amino acids. V was clipped by 0 bases and J by 1 base, with 6 bases between them. CDR1 and CDR2 (germline): SGHRS, YFSETQ. CDR3 in amino acids: CASSLGGRTDTQYF. The CDR3 nucleotides are TGCGCCAGCAGCTTGGGGGGTCGCACAGATACGCAGTATTTT.

V usage is TRBV5-4 and J usage is TRBJ2-5; D possibly corresponds to TRBD1 (5 bases). The CDR3 sequence is 16 residues long. In germline, CDR1 is SGHNT, CDR2 YYREEE (reference sequence). V lost 0 bases and J lost 3, with 15 bases in between. The CDR3 DNA sequence: TGTGCCAGCAGCTTGGGGGGCCCTATCCTCGAAGAGACCCAGTACTTC. Translating gives CASSLGGPILEETQYF.

This chain links TRBV4-2 with TRBJ2-2; weak D call: TRBD2 (6 bases). Germline V gene lookup returns CDR1 LGHNA and CDR2 YNFKEQ. This CDR3 comprises 16 residues. Trimming cost V 0 bases and J 3 bases, with 11 bases left between them. The chain's CDR3 is CASSQDGSRDTGELFF. The CDR3, as DNA: TGTGCCAGCAGCCAAGACGGGAGTCGTGACACCGGGGAGCTGTTTTTT.

This chain links TRBV19 with TRBJ2-2; a possible D gene is TRBD2 (6 bases). Looked up from germline, CDR1 is LNHDA and CDR2 is SQIVND (reference sequence). The CDR3 loop spans 14 amino acids. With 1 base removed from V and 3 bases from J, the gap between germline ends came to 6 bases. In DNA form, the CDR3 reads TGTGCCAGTAGTATAGGGAGGGACACCGGGGAGCTGTTTTTT. It yields the protein CASSIGRDTGELFF. The full variable domain, in which reference TRBV19 and TRBJ2-2 provide the parts outside the CDR3, is DGGITQSPKYLFRKEGQNVTLSCEQNLNHDAMYWYRQDPGQGLRLIYYSQIVNDFQKGDIAEGYSVSREKKESFPLTVTSAQKNPTAFYLCASSIGRDTGELFFGEGSRLTVL.

This clone has a single count. This rearrangement joins TRBV7-3 to TRBJ2-3; D tentatively reads TRBD1 or TRBD2 (5 bases each). The germline V and J ends were trimmed by 6 bases and 6 bases, with 13 bases remaining between them. Germline V lookup: CDR1 SGHTA, CDR2 FQGTGA. This CDR3 has 13 amino acids. The CDR3 coding sequence is TGTGCCAGCAGTGGGGGATCTAGGGATACGCAGTATTTT. Translating gives CASSGGSRDTQYF. Using reference TRBV7-3 and TRBJ2-3 for the parts outside the CDR3, the full variable domain is GAGVSQTPSNKVTEKGKYVELRCDPISGHTALYWYRQSLGQGPEFLIYFQGTGAADDSGLPNDRFFAVRPEGSVSTLKIQRTERGDSAVYLCASSGGSRDTQYFGPGTRLTVL.

The chain is built from TRBV6-1 and TRBJ2-3; 8 bases agree with TRBD1. Trimming removed 2 bases from V and 6 bases from J; junction bases left unmatched: 7. Germline CDR1 MNHNS, CDR2 SASEGT. This CDR3 has 15 amino acids. Here the CDR3 reads CASSEQGAGVDTQYF. CDR3 sequence (DNA): TGTGCCAGCAGTGAACAGGGGGCAGGGGTCGATACGCAGTATTTT.

The chain links TRBV3-1 (or the pseudogene TRBV3-2) to TRBJ2-7; D is undetermined. This CDR3 contains 15 residues. Germline CDR1 and CDR2: LGHDT and YNNKEL (reference sequence). The V and J ends lost 1 base and 3 bases respectively, with 13 bases between them. Written as DNA, the CDR3 is TGTGCCAGCAGCCAAGCCCTTCATCCCTACTACGAGCAGTACTTC. Its translation is CASSQALHPYYEQYF.

This chain joins TRBV19 and TRBJ2-1; TRBD2 matches 10 bases. CDR3 length equals 20 residues. Trimming at V came to 3 bases and at J to 6 bases, leaving 20 bases not matched to a gene. Germline V CDR1 and CDR2: LNHDA, SQIVND (reference sequence). CDR3 region: CASSIHLVPPRTSGFNEQFF. The CDR3 DNA reads as TGTGCCAGTAGTATCCATCTTGTCCCCCCCCGGACTAGCGGCTTCAATGAGCAGTTCTTC.

The chain employs TRBV6-5 and TRBJ1-2, with unresolved D. CDR1 and CDR2 (germline): MNHEY, SVGAGI. The germline V and J ends were trimmed by 0 bases and 8 bases, with 10 bases remaining between them. This CDR3 comprises 13 residues. CDR3 loop: CASSYSGQRGYTF. CDR3 DNA: TGTGCCAGCAGTTACTCGGGCCAGAGGGGCTACACCTTC.

This CDR3 reads CASSTLDRRPGAIYF. The CDR3 coding sequence is TGTGCCAGTAGTACCCTCGACAGGCGTCCCGGGGCCATATATTTT. The rearrangement links TRBV19 to TRBJ1-3; D might be TRBD1 (6 bases). The CDR3 sequence is 15 residues long. Germline CDR1 and CDR2: LNHDA and SQIVND (reference sequence). Trimming removed 4 bases at V and 11 bases at J, with 21 bases between.

The sample holds a few counts of this clone. V usage is TRBV29-1 and J usage is TRBJ2-2; 7 bases are a match to TRBD2. The germline CDR1 and CDR2 sequences are SQVTM and ANQGSEA. There are 17 residues in the CDR3. V dropped 6 bases and J dropped 3; count of bases not matched to a gene: 16. The CDR3 nucleotides are TGCAGCGTAATTATAGCGGGTCGGCCGGAGTACACCGGGGAGCTGTTTTTT. Its translation is CSVIIAGRPEYTGELFF.